The 9 T cell receptor beta chains below were found in one sample sequenced in a study of control samples from healthy donors and cancer patients. The data were produced by immunoSEQ multiplex PCR, yet TCRdb's version contains in-frame clones alone and is incomplete. The top ten hold about 5.3% of the sample, which has around 180,000 clones, approximately 86% seen once. The sample was blood. The receptors derive from a woman in her twenties or thirties in good health.

The genes are TRBV19 and TRBJ2-5; 9 bases are a match to TRBD2. Germline assignment: CDR1 LNHDA and CDR2 SQIVND (reference sequence). The CDR3 covers 16 residues. Trimming cost V 2 bases and J 6 bases; bases outside gene matches: 10. In DNA form, the CDR3 reads TGTGCCAGTAGTATATCTGCGGGAGGGGGGGGAAAGACCCAGTACTTC. Its translation: CASSISAGGGGKTQYF.

The rearrangement uses TRBV2 and TRBJ2-5; unclear D gene. Germline CDR1 reads SNHLY; CDR2 reads FYNNEI. The CDR3 sequence is 14 residues long. The ends were cut back, 6 bases at V and 0 bases at J, with 11 bases in the middle. CDR3: CASRYLRYQETQYF. DNA for the CDR3: TGTGCCAGCAGGTACCTCAGGTACCAAGAGACCCAGTACTTC.

The rearrangement joins TRBV3-1 (or the pseudogene TRBV3-2) to TRBJ1-1; no clear D. The CDR3 is 13 amino acids. Germline CDR1 and CDR2: LGHDT and YNNKEL (reference sequence). The ends were cut back, 2 bases at V and 7 bases at J, with 11 bases in the middle. For the CDR3, the DNA is TGTGCCAGCAGCCAATCCTACATGGGTGAAGCTTTCTTT. Amino acid sequence: CASSQSYMGEAFF.

The J gene is TRBJ1-3, the V gene TRBV5-1, with 7 bases matching TRBD1. V was pared by 4 bases and J by 2 bases, with 3 bases of the junction left unmatched. CDR3 length equals 14 residues. Germline loops: CDR1 SGHRS, CDR2 YFSETQ. Here the CDR3 reads CASSPGTAGNTIYF. CDR3 sequence (DNA): TGCGCCAGCAGCCCCGGGACAGCTGGAAACACCATATATTTT.

This chain uses TRBV5-1 with TRBJ1-6; 7 nucleotides match TRBD1. With V trimmed by 2 bases and J by 10 bases, 15 bases remained unmatched. Germline CDR1 and CDR2: SGHRS and YFSETQ. The CDR3 totals 17 residues. This CDR3 is CASSFERTGVPGSPLHF. CDR3 nucleotides: TGCGCCAGCAGCTTTGAGAGGACAGGAGTCCCTGGATCACCCCTCCACTTT.

The V gene is TRBV29-1, the J gene TRBJ1-4; D uncertain. Per germline, CDR1 SQVTM and CDR2 ANQGSEA. This CDR3 has 15 amino acids. Between the trimmed V and J ends, which lost 6 bases and 5 bases, there was a span of 19 bases. The CDR3 nucleotides are TGCAGCGTGATTCAGACCTTGAGAGGGAATGAAAAACTGTTTTTT. The encoded protein is CSVIQTLRGNEKLFF.

V and J are TRBV5-6 and TRBJ2-3, with D possibly TRBD2 on 6 matching bases. The CDR3 is made up of 15 amino acids. Looked up from germline, CDR1 is SGHDT and CDR2 is YYEEEE. Trimming stripped 4 bases from V and 2 bases from J, with 14 bases between. Here the CDR3 DNA reads TGTGCCAGCAGCCCGGGGGTGGGAATCACAGATACGCAGTATTTT. This translates into CASSPGVGITDTQYF.

The rearrangement links TRBV6-4 to TRBJ2-4; D uncertain. Trimming stripped 8 bases from V and 2 bases from J, with 19 bases between. The CDR3 runs 16 residues. Germline CDR1 MRHNA, CDR2 SNTAGT. In nucleotides, the CDR3 is TGTGCCAGCTACAGAATACTGGTGGGGTCCAAAAACATTCAGTACTTC. Its protein is CASYRILVGSKNIQYF.

This clone was counted a single time. The chain joins TRBV11-2 to TRBJ1-2; 7 bases align to TRBD1. CDR3 length equals 14 residues. J was trimmed by 1 base and V by 5 bases; bases with no gene match: 4. CDR1 SGHAT and CDR2 FQNNGV come from the germline V gene. The DNA for the CDR3 is TGTGCCAGCAGCACGGGACAGAATAACTATGGCTACACCTTC. The encoded protein is CASSTGQNNYGYTF.